This TCR beta chain appears in the sequencing data of a study of T cells in Graves' hyperthyroidism and ophthalmopathy. V lost 6 bases and J lost 0; bases outside the gene matches: 4. The CDR3 spans 14 residues. CDR1 and CDR2 (germline): ENHRY, SYGVKD. TCR beta CDR3 regions were amplified from RNA transcripts. HTBI primers were the set used in a first-round RT-PCR of the TCR CDR3. One entry per CDR3 protein results from TCRdb running MiXCR on the multiplex PCR reads. Found here are roughly 500,000 distinct CDR3 sequences, 46% of them singletons; the top ten hold roughly 20%. Patients were excluded because of uncontrolled infection, other autoimmune disease, pregnancy or lactation. Together with thyroid ultrasound, orbital computed tomography, serum thyroxine and TRAb, clinical symptoms were used for diagnoses. This clonotype was seen repeatedly, ten times or more. Its antigen is as yet unknown. Overall study findings and caveats: A 13 V-J signature model discriminated ophthalmopathy versus stable hyperthyroidism. Blood also contained most expanded thyroid clonotypes above 0.001.

This TCR derives from an adult woman with Graves' disease, either hyperthyroidism or ophthalmopathy (not recorded which). The chain is built from TRBV10-3 and TRBJ2-7, with 8 bases aligning to TRBD1. The sequencing input was peripheral blood or thyroid tissue (not recorded which). CDR3 residues: CAIRPGTGSYEQYF. DNA for the CDR3: TGTGCCATCAGACCCGGGACAGGCTCCTACGAGCAGTACTTC.